These 21 T cell receptor beta chains originate from one sample sequenced in a study of T cell responses to AZD1222 COVID-19 vaccine. Profiled with immunoSEQ multiplex PCR; TCRdb holds only in-frame clones, not every one. The data contain 120,000 to 150,000 clones, around 88% of them singletons. Sequenced here: peripheral blood, sampled on day 0 of AZD1222 vaccination. The receptors here all came from an adult in good health.

The chain is built from TRBV6-5 and TRBJ2-3; the match to TRBD1 covers 8 bases. The CDR3 loop spans 14 amino acids. V was clipped by 7 bases and J by 0 bases; unmatched bases: 3. Per germline, CDR1 MNHEY and CDR2 SVGAGI. This CDR3 is CASMRTGSTDTQYF. CDR3 sequence (DNA): TGTGCCAGCATGAGGACAGGGAGCACAGATACGCAGTATTTT.

CDR3 nucleotide sequence: TGTGCCAGCAGCCAAGGAGGGGGCAACTATGGCTACACCTTC. Amino acid sequence: CASSQGGGNYGYTF. The V call is TRBV4-2, the J call TRBJ1-2; 7 bases fit TRBD1. Germline trimming cut 1 base from V and 2 bases from J; bases unmatched to any gene: 1. The V gene's germline CDR1 is LGHNA and CDR2 YNFKEQ. The CDR3 spans 14 residues.

The CDR3: CASSTQQGAYVGELFF. The CDR3 nucleotides are TGTGCCAGCAGTACCCAACAGGGGGCCTATGTCGGGGAGCTGTTTTTT. This chain uses TRBV27 with TRBJ2-2; 9 bases are shared with TRBD1. V dropped 5 bases and J dropped 7; count of bases not matched to a gene: 11. The CDR3 is 16 amino acids. The germline V gene encodes CDR1 MNHEY and CDR2 SMNVEV (reference sequence).

The chain carries TRBV7-8 and TRBJ2-5; TRBD2 might be the D (9 bases). The CDR3 is 15 residues long. V was clipped by 5 bases and J by 2 bases, with 15 bases between them. Per germline, CDR1 SGHVS and CDR2 FQNEAQ. This CDR3 is CASSQGAGGQETQYF. The CDR3 DNA is TGTGCCAGCAGCCAGGGGGCGGGAGGGCAAGAGACCCAGTACTTC.

The CDR3 region has the DNA TGTGCCTGGCGGGTGACAGCCACCAATTCACCCCTCCACTTT. Amino acids: CAWRVTATNSPLHF. The gene calls are TRBV30 and TRBJ1-6; D is perhaps TRBD1 (5 bases). Trimming took 5 bases from V and 7 from J, leaving 15 bases between them. Germline V CDR1 and CDR2: GTSNPN, SVGIG (reference sequence). The CDR3 loop spans 14 amino acids. Full variable domain (rest looked up from reference TRBV30 and TRBJ1-6): SQTIHQWPATLVQPVGSPLSLECTVEGTSNPNLYWYRQAAGRGLQLLFYSVGIGQISSEVPQNLSASRPQDRQFILSSKKLLLSDSGFYLCAWRVTATNSPLHFGNGTRLTVT.

The rearrangement uses TRBV10-3 and TRBJ2-1, with D maybe TRBD2 (5 bases). Germline lookup yields CDR1 ENHRY and CDR2 SYGVKD. Trimming removed 4 bases at V and 7 bases at J, with 11 bases between. The CDR3 totals 13 residues. In nucleotides, the CDR3 is TGTGCCATCAGTGGAGGGATAGGAAATGAGCAGTTCTTC. It specifies CAISGGIGNEQFF.

The DNA for the CDR3 is TGTGCCAGTAGTCTCCTACTAGCGGGGGCCAACAATGAGCAGTTCTTC. It is translated as CASSLLLAGANNEQFF. This chain uses TRBV19 with TRBJ2-1; TRBD2 matches 11 bases. The CDR3 has 16 amino acids. Trimming at V came to 5 bases and at J to 5 bases, leaving 8 bases not matched to a gene. The germline gives CDR1 LNHDA, CDR2 SQIVND (reference sequence).

The chain recombines TRBV6-2 or TRBV6-3 with TRBJ2-2; D uncertain. Germline V gene sequence: CDR1 MNHEY, CDR2 SVGEGT. The CDR3 has 11 residues. Trimming pared 4 bases from V and 8 bases from J, leaving 5 bases between. In nucleotides, the CDR3 is TGTGCCAGCAGTTTAACAGGGGAGCTGTTTTTT. Amino acid sequence: CASSLTGELFF.

The chain is built from TRBV7-9 and TRBJ1-2; possible D gene TRBD1, 6 bases. The CDR3 consists of 14 residues. The V end was cut by 5 bases, the J end by 4 bases, with 14 bases between. Germline-derived CDR1 and CDR2 are SEHNR and FQNEAQ (reference sequence). The CDR3 coding sequence is TGTGCCAGCAGCCACGGACAGCTTATCTATGGCTACACCTTC. It codes for CASSHGQLIYGYTF. Drawing the rest from reference TRBV7-9 and TRBJ1-2, the complete variable domain is DTGVSQNPRHKITKRGQNVTFRCDPISEHNRLYWYRQTLGQGPEFLTYFQNEAQLEKSRLLSDRFSAERPKGSFSTLEIQRTEQGDSAMYLCASSHGQLIYGYTFGSGTRLTVV.

The V and J genes are TRBV7-2 and TRBJ2-4, with 10 bases that match TRBD2. In germline, CDR1 is SGHTA, CDR2 FQGNSA. V trimming: 3 bases; J trimming: 1 base; junction bases outside the gene matches: 3. The CDR3 contains 16 residues. The CDR3 spells CASSLDSGRAKNIQYF. For the CDR3, the DNA is TGTGCCAGCAGCTTGGATAGCGGGAGGGCCAAAAACATTCAGTACTTC.

This chain links TRBV28 with TRBJ2-7; a weak D match, TRBD2 (6 bases). Germline loops: CDR1 MDHEN, CDR2 SYDVKM. V gave up 1 base and J gave up 7 bases, with 8 bases separating them. This CDR3 region has 12 residues. The CDR3 region is CASSLLEGEQYF. DNA of the CDR3: TGTGCCAGCAGTTTATTGGAGGGGGAGCAGTACTTC. Full variable domain (missing parts from reference TRBV28 and TRBJ2-7): DVKVTQSSRYLVKRTGEKVFLECVQDMDHENMFWYRQDPGLGLRLIYFSYDVKMKEKGDIPEGYSVSREKKERFSLILESASTNQTSMYLCASSLLEGEQYFGPGTRLTVT.

The rearrangement uses TRBV18 and TRBJ1-5; TRBD1 matches 8 bases. After removal of 3 bases from V and 0 bases from J, the junction contained 1 base not matched to a gene. Germline CDR1 KGHSH, CDR2 LQKENI. This CDR3 comprises 15 residues. This CDR3 reads CASSPTGDSNQPQHF. CDR3 in DNA: TGTGCCAGCTCACCGACAGGGGATAGCAATCAGCCCCAGCATTTT.

This clone was recorded only once. The chain employs TRBV13 and TRBJ1-3; tentatively, D is TRBD1 (6 bases). This CDR3 is 14 amino acids long. CDR1 PRHDT and CDR2 FYEKMQ come from the germline V gene (reference sequence). The V gene lost 5 bases and the J gene lost 1 base, with 9 bases spanning the gap. CDR3 in amino acids: CASSRGGSGNTIYF. Here the CDR3 DNA reads TGTGCCAGCAGCCGAGGGGGATCTGGAAACACCATATATTTT.

V gene TRBV25-1 combines with J gene TRBJ2-1; a weak D match, TRBD2 (5 bases). The CDR3 runs 13 residues. The germline V gene encodes CDR1 MGHDK and CDR2 SYGVNS. With 1 base removed from V and 9 bases from J, the gap between germline ends came to 10 bases. CDR3 nucleotides: TGTGCCAGCAGTGAATTTCCTAGCAGTGAGCAGTTCTTC. It is translated as CASSEFPSSEQFF.

This clone was detected once. This chain connects TRBV13 to TRBJ2-5; possible D gene TRBD1, 5 bases. The length of the CDR3 is 13 residues. Germline V gene sequence: CDR1 PRHDT, CDR2 FYEKMQ (reference sequence). V lost 5 bases and J lost 4, with 11 bases in between. CDR3 DNA sequence: TGTGCCAGCAGCCGAAATACAGGAGAGACCCAGTACTTC. This codes for CASSRNTGETQYF.

A few counts support this clone. The rearrangement links TRBV30 to TRBJ2-7, with a tentative D call TRBD2 (5 bases). Trimming took off 0 bases at V and 3 bases at J, with 6 bases between the two ends. This CDR3 is built from 12 residues. Germline V gene sequence: CDR1 GTSNPN, CDR2 SVGIG (reference sequence). CDR3 amino acids: CAWSVGLYEQYF. The CDR3 DNA sequence: TGTGCCTGGAGTGTTGGACTCTACGAGCAGTACTTC. The entire variable domain, with the rest obtained from reference TRBV30 and TRBJ2-7, is as follows: SQTIHQWPATLVQPVGSPLSLECTVEGTSNPNLYWYRQAAGRGLQLLFYSVGIGQISSEVPQNLSASRPQDRQFILSSKKLLLSDSGFYLCAWSVGLYEQYFGPGTRLTVT.

This rearrangement joins TRBV30 to TRBJ1-5; D call uncertain. The germline CDR1 and CDR2 sequences are GTSNPN and SVGIG (reference sequence). The V end was cut by 5 bases, the J end by 2 bases, with 10 bases between. The CDR3 length is 13 residues. The CDR3 nucleotides read TGTGCCTGGGACAAGGGCGGCAATCAGCCCCAGCATTTT. This codes for CAWDKGGNQPQHF.

This rearrangement joins TRBV28 to TRBJ2-6, with D possibly matching TRBD2 (5 bases). Germline V CDR1 and CDR2: MDHEN, SYDVKM. This CDR3 has 15 residues. V lost 3 bases and J lost 0, with 6 bases in between. CDR3 coding DNA: TGTGCCAGCAGTTTTGAGGGCTCTGGGGCCAACGTCCTGACTTTC. It specifies CASSFEGSGANVLTF.

CDR3 DNA: TGTGCCAGCAGCTTGGCCGGCAGCTTCCCGAACACTGAAGCTTTCTTT. Amino acids: CASSLAGSFPNTEAFF. The V gene is TRBV5-4, the J gene TRBJ1-1; D not resolved. V was cut by 0 bases and J by 1 base, with 13 bases left in between. CDR3 length: 16 residues. Per the germline V gene, CDR1 is SGHNT and CDR2 is YYREEE (reference sequence).

The gene calls are TRBV25-1 and TRBJ1-1; D not resolved. Germline V gives CDR1 MGHDK, CDR2 SYGVNS. V was clipped by 1 base and J by 1 base, with 10 bases between them. The CDR3 has 15 amino acids. The CDR3 DNA follows: TGTGCCAGCAGTGAATCGCGGAGGACGAACACTGAAGCTTTCTTT. Its translation is CASSESRRTNTEAFF.

This clone was recorded only once. The chain combines TRBV4-3 with TRBJ1-6; D unclear. The CDR3 length is 14 residues. Germline values: CDR1 LGHNA, CDR2 YSLEER. The V end was cut by 1 base, the J end by 7 bases, with 8 bases between. The CDR3 nucleotides are TGCGCCAGCAGCCAAGGGTATGGGAATTCACCCCTCCACTTT. Its protein is CASSQGYGNSPLHF.